Listed below are T cell receptor beta chains from one sample, sequenced in a study of PD-L1 blockade in urothelial cancer. This table comes from immunoSEQ multiplex PCR, and its TCRdb copy is limited to in-frame clones, with some not included. Found here are 100,000 to 150,000 clones, roughly 88% of them singletons; the top ten hold 2% to 2.5%. The sample here was PBMCs, taken around atezolizumab (anti-PD-L1) treatment. These receptors were collected from a man between 50 and 59 years old with urothelial cancer. CDR3s include the opening cysteine and the closing phenylalanine or tryptophan. The D gene is left open where the match is weak. Size values are once, few and many counts, or a class for expanded clones, and some rows have none.

CDR3aa: CVLGRGNVGYTF
CDR3nt: TGTGTCCTCGGGCGGGGAAACGTAGGCTACACCTTC
v_gene: TRBV6-1
j_gene: TRBJ1-2
d_gene: -
abundance: -

CDR3aa: CASSIRRGGLMDTGELFF
CDR3nt: TGTGCCAGCAGCATTAGACGAGGCGGGCTGATGGACACCGGGGAGCTGTTTTTT
v_gene: TRBV9
j_gene: TRBJ2-2
d_gene: -
abundance: -

CDR3aa: CSARGLSGQYF
CDR3nt: TGCAGTGCTAGAGGTCTCAGTGGGCAGTACTTC
v_gene: TRBV20-1
j_gene: TRBJ2-7
d_gene: -
abundance: -

CDR3aa: CASSHRDREQYF
CDR3nt: TGTGCCAGCAGCCACAGGGATAGAGAGCAGTACTTC
v_gene: TRBV7-9
j_gene: TRBJ2-7
d_gene: -
abundance: few

CDR3aa: CASTVGGRIDTQYF
CDR3nt: TGTGCCAGCACGGTCGGCGGGAGGATAGATACGCAGTATTTT
v_gene: TRBV2
j_gene: TRBJ2-3
d_gene: TRBD2
abundance: -

CDR3aa: CASSRDPSGSPTVSYNEQFF
CDR3nt: TGTGCCAGCAGCCGAGACCCTAGCGGGAGTCCTACCGTATCCTACAATGAGCAGTTCTTC
v_gene: TRBV4-2
j_gene: TRBJ2-1
d_gene: TRBD2
abundance: -

CDR3aa: CASSRHQGNQPQHF
CDR3nt: TGTGCCAGCAGTCGGCATCAGGGCAATCAGCCCCAGCATTTT
v_gene: TRBV27
j_gene: TRBJ1-5
d_gene: -
abundance: -

CDR3aa: CASSLLADTNYGYTF
CDR3nt: TGTGCCAGCAGTTTGTTGGCAGACACCAACTATGGCTACACCTTC
v_gene: TRBV28
j_gene: TRBJ1-2
d_gene: -
abundance: -

CDR3aa: CAWSFGGRDTDTQYF
CDR3nt: TGTGCCTGGAGTTTTGGGGGGAGGGACACAGATACGCAGTATTTT
v_gene: TRBV30
j_gene: TRBJ2-3
d_gene: TRBD2
abundance: -

CDR3aa: CASSPGRNEKLFF
CDR3nt: TGTGCCAGCTCACCGGGCCGAAATGAAAAACTGTTTTTT
v_gene: TRBV18
j_gene: TRBJ1-4
d_gene: -
abundance: -

CDR3aa: CASSDRTGSGNTIYF
CDR3nt: TGTGCCAGCAGTGATCGTACAGGCTCTGGAAACACCATATATTTT
v_gene: TRBV2
j_gene: TRBJ1-3
d_gene: -
abundance: once

CDR3aa: CASSIDSYGYTF
CDR3nt: TGTGCCAGTAGTATAGACAGCTATGGCTACACCTTC
v_gene: TRBV19
j_gene: TRBJ1-2
d_gene: -
abundance: -

CDR3aa: CASSLVPGVNEQFF
CDR3nt: TGCGCCAGCAGCTTGGTACCAGGGGTCAATGAGCAGTTCTTC
v_gene: TRBV5-1
j_gene: TRBJ2-1
d_gene: -
abundance: -

CDR3aa: CSVRAGGTGELFF
CDR3nt: TGCAGCGTCAGGGCCGGCGGCACCGGGGAGCTGTTTTTT
v_gene: TRBV29-1
j_gene: TRBJ2-2
d_gene: -
abundance: once

CDR3aa: CASSLRAGGLSEQYF
CDR3nt: TGTGCCAGCAGCTTAAGGGCAGGGGGTTTGTCCGAGCAGTACTTC
v_gene: TRBV11-1
j_gene: TRBJ2-7
d_gene: TRBD1
abundance: -

CDR3aa: CASSLPGSTNEKLFF
CDR3nt: TGTGCCAGCAGCTTGCCAGGATCAACTAATGAAAAACTGTTTTTT
v_gene: TRBV5-4
j_gene: TRBJ1-4
d_gene: -
abundance: once

CDR3aa: CAINAGIGQETQYF
CDR3nt: TGTGCCATCAATGCCGGGATTGGGCAAGAGACCCAGTACTTC
v_gene: TRBV10-3
j_gene: TRBJ2-5
d_gene: -
abundance: once

CDR3aa: CASRMGQDYGYTF
CDR3nt: TGTGCCAGCAGAATGGGACAGGACTATGGCTACACCTTC
v_gene: TRBV2
j_gene: TRBJ1-2
d_gene: TRBD1
abundance: -

CDR3aa: CASITGGGARYTEAFF
CDR3nt: TGTGCCAGCATAACCGGAGGGGGGGCGAGGTACACTGAAGCTTTCTTT
v_gene: TRBV28
j_gene: TRBJ1-1
d_gene: -
abundance: few

CDR3aa: CASSSPSRGTDTQYF
CDR3nt: TGTGCCAGCAGCTCTCCTTCCAGGGGCACAGATACGCAGTATTTT
v_gene: TRBV7-9
j_gene: TRBJ2-3
d_gene: -
abundance: -

CDR3aa: CASIRTSGGNYNEQFF
CDR3nt: TGCGCCAGCATCAGGACTAGCGGGGGTAACTACAATGAGCAGTTCTTC
v_gene: TRBV5-1
j_gene: TRBJ2-1
d_gene: TRBD2
abundance: -

CDR3aa: CASRPRGTGSGKLFF
CDR3nt: TGTGCCAGCAGGCCCCGCGGGACAGGTTCTGGAAAACTGTTTTTT
v_gene: TRBV6-5
j_gene: TRBJ1-4
d_gene: TRBD1
abundance: once

CDR3aa: CASSLSSSHLETQYF
CDR3nt: TGTGCCAGCAGCTTATCTAGCTCTCACTTAGAGACCCAGTACTTC
v_gene: TRBV11-2
j_gene: TRBJ2-5
d_gene: -
abundance: once

CDR3aa: CASSASGTSGRLYEQYF
CDR3nt: TGTGCCAGCAGTGCTTCCGGGACTAGCGGGAGGCTCTACGAGCAGTACTTC
v_gene: TRBV6-1
j_gene: TRBJ2-7
d_gene: TRBD2
abundance: -

CDR3aa: CASSERMSSYNSPLHF
CDR3nt: TGTGCCAGCAGCGAGCGGATGAGCTCCTATAATTCACCCCTCCACTTT
v_gene: TRBV7-2
j_gene: TRBJ1-6
d_gene: -
abundance: -

CDR3aa: CASSITGTGGGYTF
CDR3nt: TGCGCCAGCAGCATTACCGGGACGGGGGGGGGCTACACCTTC
v_gene: TRBV5-1
j_gene: TRBJ1-2
d_gene: -
abundance: -

CDR3aa: CASSLRQGAYGYTF
CDR3nt: TGTGCCAGCAGCTTGCGACAGGGGGCTTATGGCTACACCTTC
v_gene: TRBV5-6
j_gene: TRBJ1-2
d_gene: TRBD1
abundance: -

CDR3aa: CASSLTGFSSGYTF
CDR3nt: TGTGCCAGCAGCTTGACAGGGTTTTCGAGTGGCTACACCTTC
v_gene: TRBV5-8
j_gene: TRBJ1-2
d_gene: -
abundance: many

CDR3aa: CAWSQGLAGFGSGETQYF
CDR3nt: TGTGCCTGGTCACAGGGACTAGCGGGATTTGGGAGTGGGGAGACCCAGTACTTC
v_gene: TRBV30
j_gene: TRBJ2-5
d_gene: TRBD2
abundance: -

CDR3aa: CASSLSTRTGGSYEQYF
CDR3nt: TGCGCCAGCAGCTTGAGCACGAGGACAGGGGGCTCCTACGAGCAGTACTTC
v_gene: TRBV5-1
j_gene: TRBJ2-7
d_gene: TRBD1
abundance: -

CDR3aa: CASSKGGLAGSDTQYF
CDR3nt: TGTGCCAGCAGCAAGGGGGGGCTAGCTGGGTCGGATACGCAGTATTTT
v_gene: TRBV7-2
j_gene: TRBJ2-3
d_gene: -
abundance: -

CDR3aa: CASSLSQGVGNTIYF
CDR3nt: TGTGCCAGCAGTTTATCCCAGGGGGTTGGAAACACCATATATTTT
v_gene: TRBV28
j_gene: TRBJ1-3
d_gene: TRBD1
abundance: -

CDR3aa: CASSFVTGIGPYEQYF
CDR3nt: TGTGCCAGCAGCTTTGTGACGGGGATCGGCCCCTACGAGCAGTACTTC
v_gene: TRBV5-4
j_gene: TRBJ2-7
d_gene: -
abundance: -

CDR3aa: CASRTLDRSLVSGANVLTF
CDR3nt: TGTGCCAGCAGAACACTAGACAGGAGCCTGGTCTCTGGGGCCAACGTCCTGACTTTC
v_gene: TRBV28
j_gene: TRBJ2-6
d_gene: -
abundance: once

CDR3aa: CASSGQYYGYTF
CDR3nt: TGTGCCAGCAGTGGACAGTACTATGGCTACACCTTC
v_gene: TRBV6-1
j_gene: TRBJ1-2
d_gene: -
abundance: -

CDR3aa: CASSLSGKQPQHF
CDR3nt: TGTGCCAGCAGTTTATCAGGGAAGCAGCCCCAGCATTTT
v_gene: TRBV28
j_gene: TRBJ1-5
d_gene: -
abundance: -

CDR3aa: CASSRTSSYEQYF
CDR3nt: TGTGCCAGTAGCAGGACTTCATCATACGAGCAGTACTTC
v_gene: TRBV19
j_gene: TRBJ2-7
d_gene: -
abundance: -

CDR3aa: CASKRDRKSTDTQYF
CDR3nt: TGTGCCAGCAAACGAGACAGGAAGAGCACAGATACGCAGTATTTT
v_gene: TRBV2
j_gene: TRBJ2-3
d_gene: -
abundance: -

CDR3aa: CASSTGVGNQPQHF
CDR3nt: TGTGCCAGCAGTACAGGGGTCGGCAATCAGCCCCAGCATTTT
v_gene: TRBV27
j_gene: TRBJ1-5
d_gene: TRBD1
abundance: -

CDR3aa: CASSLSRQGGDTQYF
CDR3nt: TGTGCCAGCAGTTTATCGCGGCAGGGAGGAGATACGCAGTATTTT
v_gene: TRBV27
j_gene: TRBJ2-3
d_gene: -
abundance: -

CDR3aa: CASSLTGPLGEQYF
CDR3nt: TGTGCCAGCAGCTTGACAGGGCCTTTAGGGGAGCAGTACTTC
v_gene: TRBV5-5
j_gene: TRBJ2-7
d_gene: -
abundance: few

CDR3aa: CASSPPGTDTQYF
CDR3nt: TGTGCCAGCTCACCACCCGGCACAGATACGCAGTATTTT
v_gene: TRBV18
j_gene: TRBJ2-3
d_gene: -
abundance: -

CDR3aa: CASSGGGTSRNEQFF
CDR3nt: TGCGCCAGCAGCGGAGGAGGGACTAGCAGGAATGAGCAGTTCTTC
v_gene: TRBV5-1
j_gene: TRBJ2-1
d_gene: TRBD2
abundance: once

CDR3aa: CASSEQGSIQYF
CDR3nt: TGTGCCAGCAGTGAGCAGGGCTCCATTCAGTACTTC
v_gene: TRBV2
j_gene: TRBJ2-4
d_gene: -
abundance: few

CDR3aa: CASSLYHPGLAPLGGEQFF
CDR3nt: TGTGCCAGCAGTCTATACCATCCGGGACTAGCGCCACTTGGGGGGGAGCAGTTCTTC
v_gene: TRBV27
j_gene: TRBJ2-1
d_gene: TRBD2
abundance: -

CDR3aa: CASSAGRGAGELFF
CDR3nt: TGTGCCAGCTCAGCAGGCAGGGGCGCCGGGGAGCTGTTTTTT
v_gene: TRBV18
j_gene: TRBJ2-2
d_gene: -
abundance: -

CDR3aa: CAWSRGSEETQYF
CDR3nt: TGTGCCTGGAGTCGCGGGAGTGAGGAGACCCAGTACTTC
v_gene: TRBV30
j_gene: TRBJ2-5
d_gene: TRBD2
abundance: -

CDR3aa: CASSWDRDGSYEQYF
CDR3nt: TGCGCCAGCAGCTGGGACAGGGATGGATCCTACGAGCAGTACTTC
v_gene: TRBV5-1
j_gene: TRBJ2-7
d_gene: TRBD1
abundance: few

CDR3aa: CASSRGRVGGNEQFF
CDR3nt: TGTGCCAGCAGCAGGGGGCGGGTGGGGGGCAATGAGCAGTTCTTC
v_gene: TRBV11-3
j_gene: TRBJ2-1
d_gene: -
abundance: -